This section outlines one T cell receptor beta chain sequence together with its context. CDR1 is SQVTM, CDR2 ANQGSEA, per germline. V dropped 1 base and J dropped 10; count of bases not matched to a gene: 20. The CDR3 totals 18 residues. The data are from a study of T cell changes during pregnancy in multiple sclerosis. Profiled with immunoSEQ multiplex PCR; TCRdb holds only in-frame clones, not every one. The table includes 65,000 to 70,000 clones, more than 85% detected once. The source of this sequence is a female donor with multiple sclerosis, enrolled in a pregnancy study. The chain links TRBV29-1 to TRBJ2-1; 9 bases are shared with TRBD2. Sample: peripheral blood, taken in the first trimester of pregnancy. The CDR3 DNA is TGCAGCGTTGAAGGTTTGACTAGCGGAGGGTCCCACAATCGGGAGCAGTTCTTC. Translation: CSVEGLTSGGSHNREQFF.